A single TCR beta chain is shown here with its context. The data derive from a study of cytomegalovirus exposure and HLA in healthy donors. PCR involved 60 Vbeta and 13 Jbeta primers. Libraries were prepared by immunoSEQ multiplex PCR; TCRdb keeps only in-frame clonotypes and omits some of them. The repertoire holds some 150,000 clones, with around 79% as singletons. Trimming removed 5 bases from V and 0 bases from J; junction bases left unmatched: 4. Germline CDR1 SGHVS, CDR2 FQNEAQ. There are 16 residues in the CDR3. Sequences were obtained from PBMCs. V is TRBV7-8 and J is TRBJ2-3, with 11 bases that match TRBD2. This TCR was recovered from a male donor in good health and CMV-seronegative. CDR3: CASSPRLAGSTDTQYF. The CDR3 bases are TGTGCCAGCAGCCCCCGACTAGCGGGAAGCACAGATACGCAGTATTTT.